Detailed here is one TCR beta chain. This sample is drawn from a study of technical replicates of blood from a handful of donors. J gave up 4 bases and V 6 bases, and 8 bases lay outside the gene matches. The CDR3 sequence is 14 residues long. CDR1 is LNHDA, CDR2 SQIVND, per germline (reference sequence). The assay was immunoSEQ multiplex PCR, and TCRdb's table has in-frame clones only and misses some. The sample has 85,000 to 95,000 clones; 90% to 96% are singletons. The chain uses TRBV19 and TRBJ2-7; 8 nucleotides match TRBD1. The specimen sequenced was T cells isolated from PBMCs. The receptor's source is a human donor in good health. In nucleotides, the CDR3 is TGTGCCAGTAGCGCCGGGACAGGCCGATACGAGCAGTACTTC. Residues: CASSAGTGRYEQYF.